Given below is one T cell receptor beta chain in context. In this sample, this clonotype turned up many times. Its cognate antigen has yet to be identified. No base quality information exists; no much larger clone differs at one position. This record comes from a study listed by TCRdb under 2016. Receptor amplification or capture employed RT-PCR. Sequencing was carried out with an Illumina MiSeq. Using fastp at Q25 and MiXCR, TCRdb reprocessed the public reads and kept productive beta chains. Each entry merges the rows of one CDR3 protein and shows their most common DNA and genes. Present in this sample are about 680,000 distinct CDR3 sequences, approximately 15% of which were seen just once. 3.6% of the sample belongs to the ten largest clones. The clonotype was recovered from a female donor in good health, serving as a healthy control. The sequenced sample was memory CD4+ T cells from blood.

CDR3 sequence: CASSWDGESVSTF. DNA sequence: TGTGCCAGCAGCTGGGACGGCGAGTCGGTATCCACCTTC. In this chain, TRBV7-3 is recombined with TRBJ1-2, with TRBD1 as a weak D call on 5 bases. V sheds 4 bases and J sheds 13 bases, leaving 19 bases between their ends. From cysteine to phenylalanine, the CDR3 is 13 amino acids long. Just CDR3 DNA is preserved here, 39 bases in frame from base 1. Sequences SGHTA (CDR1) and FQGTGA (CDR2) are obtained from the germline V gene.